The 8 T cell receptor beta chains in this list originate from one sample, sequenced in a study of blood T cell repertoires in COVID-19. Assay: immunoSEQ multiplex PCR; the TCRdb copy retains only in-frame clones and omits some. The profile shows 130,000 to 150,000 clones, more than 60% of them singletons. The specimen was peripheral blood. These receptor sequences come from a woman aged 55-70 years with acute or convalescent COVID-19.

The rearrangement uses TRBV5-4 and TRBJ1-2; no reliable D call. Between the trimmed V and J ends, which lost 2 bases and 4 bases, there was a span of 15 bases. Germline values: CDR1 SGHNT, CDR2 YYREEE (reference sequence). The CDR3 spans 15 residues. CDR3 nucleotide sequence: TGTGCCAGCAGCTTAACAAAACTCTCGGGCTATGGCTACACCTTC. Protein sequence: CASSLTKLSGYGYTF.

The CDR3 region is CASSLTGPGNTIYF. Here the CDR3 DNA reads TGCGCCAGCAGCTTGACAGGGCCGGGAAACACCATATATTTT. The chain combines TRBV5-1 with TRBJ1-3; TRBD1 might be the D (6 bases). The CDR3 length is 14 residues. CDR1 and CDR2 from the germline V gene are SGHRS and YFSETQ. Trimming took 1 base from V and 4 from J, leaving 9 bases between them.

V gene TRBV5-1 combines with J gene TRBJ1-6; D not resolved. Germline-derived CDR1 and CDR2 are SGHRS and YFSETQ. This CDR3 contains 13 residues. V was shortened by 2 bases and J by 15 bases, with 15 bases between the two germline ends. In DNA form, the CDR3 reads TGCGCCAGCAGCTTTGACGTTGGACTGAGCCTCCACTTT. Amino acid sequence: CASSFDVGLSLHF.

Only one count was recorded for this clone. The CDR3 bases are TGTGCCAGCAGTGACAGGCCAGGGGAAGCTTTCTTT. As protein: CASSDRPGEAFF. The rearrangement uses TRBV6-1 and TRBJ1-1; maybe TRBD1 (5 bases). Germline CDR1 MNHNS, CDR2 SASEGT. This CDR3 spans 12 amino acids. The V end was cut by 3 bases, the J end by 8 bases, with 10 bases between.

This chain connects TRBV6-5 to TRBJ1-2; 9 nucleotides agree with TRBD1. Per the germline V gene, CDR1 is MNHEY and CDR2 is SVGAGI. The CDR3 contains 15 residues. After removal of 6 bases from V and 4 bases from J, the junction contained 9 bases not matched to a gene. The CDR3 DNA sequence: TGTGCCAGCAGGATGGGACAGGGAGGAGGCTATGGCTACACCTTC. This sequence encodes CASRMGQGGGYGYTF.

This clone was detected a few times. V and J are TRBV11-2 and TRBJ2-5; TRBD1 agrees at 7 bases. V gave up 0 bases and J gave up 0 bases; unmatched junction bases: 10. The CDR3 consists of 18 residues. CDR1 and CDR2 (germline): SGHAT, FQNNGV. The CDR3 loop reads CASSLDHFARGNQETQYF. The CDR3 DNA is TGTGCCAGCAGCTTAGATCACTTCGCCAGGGGGAACCAAGAGACCCAGTACTTC.

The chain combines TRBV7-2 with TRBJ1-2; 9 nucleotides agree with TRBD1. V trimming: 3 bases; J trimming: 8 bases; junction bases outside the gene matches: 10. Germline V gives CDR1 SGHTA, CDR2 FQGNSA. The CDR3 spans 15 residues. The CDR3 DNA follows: TGTGCCAGCAGCTTCCGGGACAGGGACTCAGGAGGCTACACCTTC. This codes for CASSFRDRDSGGYTF.

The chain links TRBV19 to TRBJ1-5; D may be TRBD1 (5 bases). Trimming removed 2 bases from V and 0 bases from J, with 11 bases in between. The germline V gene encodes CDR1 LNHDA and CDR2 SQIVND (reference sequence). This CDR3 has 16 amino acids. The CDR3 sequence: CASSIYRTNSNQPQHF. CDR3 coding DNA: TGTGCCAGTAGTATATACAGGACGAATAGCAATCAGCCCCAGCATTTT.